This T cell receptor (beta chain) was identified during a study of T-cell reconstitution after alpha-beta-depleted transplantation in children. Preparing the TCRbeta library involved the use of unique molecular identifiers. MiXCR, run by TCRdb on the PCR reads, gives a single entry per CDR3 protein. The table shows fewer than 350,000 distinct CDR3 sequences, with over 7.5% occurring only once. The sample holds many counts of this clonotype. Its matching antigen is unknown. Germline values: CDR1 SEHNR, CDR2 FQNEAQ (reference sequence). The CDR3 has 13 amino acids. V was trimmed by 5 bases and J by 5 bases, leaving 12 bases between them. Study-level findings and limits: In some patients, recipient T cells and intrathymic progenitors surviving conditioning explained high day-60 diversity. Several hundred expanded graft clones reportedly were the source of alpha-beta T cells about two months after transplant. The main origin of T-cell counts and diversity one year after transplant was newly produced T cells.

This chain links TRBV7-9 with TRBJ2-5, with a possible D match to TRBD1 (5 bases). The sequence derives from a female patient aged 2-10 years who had a stem cell transplant for Fanconi anemia, so the T cells may come from the graft donor. The sample here was peripheral blood, taken 360 days after TCRalphabeta/CD19-depleted stem cell transplant. The CDR3 spells CASSPDSWETQYF. The CDR3 DNA follows: TGTGCCAGCAGCCCAGACAGCTGGGAGACCCAGTACTTC.